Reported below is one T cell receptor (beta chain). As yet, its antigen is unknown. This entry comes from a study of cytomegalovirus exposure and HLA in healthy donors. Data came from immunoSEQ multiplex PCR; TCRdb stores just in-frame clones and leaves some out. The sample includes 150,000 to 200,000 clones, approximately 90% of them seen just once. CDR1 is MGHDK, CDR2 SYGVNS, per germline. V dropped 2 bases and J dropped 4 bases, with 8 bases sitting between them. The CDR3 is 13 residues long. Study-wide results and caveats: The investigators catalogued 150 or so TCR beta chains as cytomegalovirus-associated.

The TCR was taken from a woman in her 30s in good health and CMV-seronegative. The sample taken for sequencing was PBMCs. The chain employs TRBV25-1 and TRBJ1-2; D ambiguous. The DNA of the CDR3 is TGTGCCAGCAGTGAACACCCAGGCTATGGCTACACCTTC. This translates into CASSEHPGYGYTF.